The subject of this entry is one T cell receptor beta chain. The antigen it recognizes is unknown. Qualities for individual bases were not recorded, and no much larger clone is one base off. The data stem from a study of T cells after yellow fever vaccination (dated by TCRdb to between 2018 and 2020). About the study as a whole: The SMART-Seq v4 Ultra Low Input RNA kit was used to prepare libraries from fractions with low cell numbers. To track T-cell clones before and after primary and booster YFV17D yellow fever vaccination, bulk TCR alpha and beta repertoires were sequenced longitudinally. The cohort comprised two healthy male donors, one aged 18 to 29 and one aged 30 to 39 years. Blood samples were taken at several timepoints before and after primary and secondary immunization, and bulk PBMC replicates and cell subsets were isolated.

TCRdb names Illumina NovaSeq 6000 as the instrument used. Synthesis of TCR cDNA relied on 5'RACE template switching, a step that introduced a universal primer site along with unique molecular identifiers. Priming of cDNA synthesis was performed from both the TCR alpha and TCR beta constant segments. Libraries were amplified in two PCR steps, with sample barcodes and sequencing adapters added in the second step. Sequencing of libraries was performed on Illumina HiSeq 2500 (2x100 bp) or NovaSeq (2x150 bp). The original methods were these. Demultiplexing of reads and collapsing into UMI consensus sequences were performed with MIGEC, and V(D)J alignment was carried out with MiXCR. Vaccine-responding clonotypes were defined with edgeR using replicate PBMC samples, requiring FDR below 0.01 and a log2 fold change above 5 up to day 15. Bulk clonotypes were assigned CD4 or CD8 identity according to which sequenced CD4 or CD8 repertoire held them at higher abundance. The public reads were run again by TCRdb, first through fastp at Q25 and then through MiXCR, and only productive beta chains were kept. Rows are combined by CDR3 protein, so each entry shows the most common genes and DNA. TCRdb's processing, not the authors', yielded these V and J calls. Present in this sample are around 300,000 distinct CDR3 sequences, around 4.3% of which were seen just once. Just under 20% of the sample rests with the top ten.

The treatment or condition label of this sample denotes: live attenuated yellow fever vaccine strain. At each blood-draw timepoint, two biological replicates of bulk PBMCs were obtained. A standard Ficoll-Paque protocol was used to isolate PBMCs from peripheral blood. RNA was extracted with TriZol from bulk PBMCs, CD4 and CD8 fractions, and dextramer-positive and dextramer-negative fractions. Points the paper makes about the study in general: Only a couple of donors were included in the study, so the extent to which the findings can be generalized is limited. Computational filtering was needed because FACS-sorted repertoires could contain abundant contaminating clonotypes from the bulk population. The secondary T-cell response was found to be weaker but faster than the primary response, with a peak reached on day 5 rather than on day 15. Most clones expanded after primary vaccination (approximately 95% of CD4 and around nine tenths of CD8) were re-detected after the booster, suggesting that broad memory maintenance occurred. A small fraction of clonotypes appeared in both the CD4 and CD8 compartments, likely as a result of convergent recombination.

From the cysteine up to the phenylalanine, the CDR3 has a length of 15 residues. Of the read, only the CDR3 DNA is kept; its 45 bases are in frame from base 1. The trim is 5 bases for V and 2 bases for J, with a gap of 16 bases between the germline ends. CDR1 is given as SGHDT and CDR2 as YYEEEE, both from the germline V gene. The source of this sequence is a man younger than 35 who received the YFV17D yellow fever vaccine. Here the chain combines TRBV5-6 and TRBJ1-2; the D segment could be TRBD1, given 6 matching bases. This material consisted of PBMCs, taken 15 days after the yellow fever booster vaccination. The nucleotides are TGTGCCAGCAGTCCTACCCGGACAGTCAACTATGGCTACACCTTC. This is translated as CASSPTRTVNYGYTF.